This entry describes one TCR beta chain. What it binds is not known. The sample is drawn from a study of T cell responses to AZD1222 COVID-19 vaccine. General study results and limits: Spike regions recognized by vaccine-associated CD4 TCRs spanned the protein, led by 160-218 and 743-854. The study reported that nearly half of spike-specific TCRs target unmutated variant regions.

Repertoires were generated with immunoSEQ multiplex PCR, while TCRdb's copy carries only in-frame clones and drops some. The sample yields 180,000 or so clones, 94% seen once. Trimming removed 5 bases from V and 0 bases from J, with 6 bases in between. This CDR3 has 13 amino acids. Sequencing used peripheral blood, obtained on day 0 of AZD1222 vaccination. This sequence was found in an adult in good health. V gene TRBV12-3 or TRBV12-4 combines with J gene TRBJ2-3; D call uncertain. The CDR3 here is CASSTLSTDTQYF. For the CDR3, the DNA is TGTGCCAGCAGTACCTTAAGCACAGATACGCAGTATTTT.